These 10 T cell receptor beta chains were all obtained from the same sample, sequenced in a study of T cell repertoires in ileal Crohn's disease. Data came from immunoSEQ multiplex PCR; TCRdb stores just in-frame clones and leaves some out. The data contain about 12,000 clones, around 81% of them singletons. Specimen: ileal tissue. All receptors derive from an adult with Crohn's disease.

The V call is TRBV28, the J call TRBJ2-2; no definite D call. The V end lost 3 bases, the J end lost 5 bases, and 7 bases lay between the germline ends. Per germline, CDR1 MDHEN and CDR2 SYDVKM. This CDR3 has 13 amino acids. The DNA of the CDR3 is TGTGCCAGCAGTTTTGTTGAGACCGGGGAGCTGTTTTTT. Amino acids: CASSFVETGELFF.

The chain recombines TRBV4-2 with TRBJ1-2, with no clear D. The CDR3 has 15 residues. Looked up from germline, CDR1 is LGHNA and CDR2 is YNFKEQ. Trimming took 0 bases from V and 8 from J, leaving 16 bases between them. CDR3 DNA sequence: TGTGCCAGCAGCCAAGATTTGCGTACGACGGGAGGCTACACCTTC. This codes for CASSQDLRTTGGYTF.

The J gene is TRBJ2-7, the V gene TRBV6-6; 7 bases match TRBD1. The ends lost 2 bases at V and 7 bases at J; junction bases unmatched: 11. Germline assignment: CDR1 MNHNY and CDR2 SVGAGI (reference sequence). The CDR3 is 15 residues long. CDR3 amino acids: CASSYNEGQSGEQYF. CDR3 nucleotide sequence: TGTGCCAGCAGTTACAACGAGGGACAGTCGGGGGAGCAGTACTTC.

This chain links TRBV5-6 with TRBJ2-7; possible D gene TRBD2, 6 bases. V was clipped by 4 bases and J by 0 bases, with 23 bases between them. Germline CDR1 is SGHDT and CDR2 is YYEEEE. The CDR3 covers 18 residues. The CDR3 protein is CASSVGWESGFSSYEQYF. The CDR3 nucleotides read TGTGCCAGCAGCGTAGGGTGGGAAAGCGGGTTTAGCTCCTACGAGCAGTACTTC. The variable domain in full, with the rest retrieved from reference TRBV5-6 and TRBJ2-7, is DAGVTQSPTHLIKTRGQQVTLRCSPKSGHDTVSWYQQALGQGPQFIFQYYEEEERQRGNFPDRFSGHQFPNYSSELNVNALLLGDSALYLCASSVGWESGFSSYEQYFGPGTRLTVT.

In DNA form, the CDR3 reads TGTGCCAGCAGTACAGGGGTTTACGGCACTGAAGCTTTCTTT. Encoded protein: CASSTGVYGTEAFF. The chain recombines TRBV6-6 with TRBJ1-1, with 7 bases lining up with TRBD1. Germline V gives CDR1 MNHNY, CDR2 SVGAGI (reference sequence). Trimming took 5 bases from V and 4 from J; bases not matched to a gene: 7. The CDR3 totals 14 residues.

This rearrangement joins TRBV5-4 to TRBJ2-7, with a tentative D call TRBD2 (7 bases). The germline V gene has CDR1 SGHNT and CDR2 YYREEE (reference sequence). Trimming removed 3 bases at V and 7 bases at J, with 17 bases between. CDR3 length equals 14 residues. CDR3 DNA sequence: TGTGCCAGCAGCTCCGGAGGGGGGGCGCGGGAGCAGTACTTC. This translates into CASSSGGGAREQYF.

The V and J genes are TRBV5-1 and TRBJ2-1, with TRBD2 matching 11 bases. The germline gives CDR1 SGHRS, CDR2 YFSETQ. The V gene end was trimmed by 3 bases and the J gene end by 7 bases; junction bases not matched to a gene: 6. This CDR3 comprises 15 residues. CDR3 loop: CASSSSSGGLNEQFF. The DNA for the CDR3 is TGCGCCAGCAGCTCTTCTAGCGGGGGGTTAAATGAGCAGTTCTTC.

This clone turned up a few times. Other DNA sequences within the sample encode an identical CDR3. The gene calls are TRBV5-1 and TRBJ2-3, with 8 nucleotides matching TRBD2. CDR3 length: 20 residues. The germline gives CDR1 SGHRS, CDR2 YFSETQ. The junction had 22 bases not matched to a gene; V was cut back by 0 bases and J by 7 bases. The DNA of the CDR3 is TGCGCCAGCAGCTTGGCACCCTCTTGGACGCCGGGACTAGATTTCCATACGCAGTATTTT. Protein sequence: CASSLAPSWTPGLDFHTQYF.

V and J are TRBV30 and TRBJ2-3; TRBD2 matches at 10 bases. V shed 0 bases, J shed 6 bases, and the junction held 9 bases outside the gene matches. The germline gives CDR1 GTSNPN, CDR2 SVGIG (reference sequence). The CDR3 has 16 residues. CDR3 protein: CAWSVIVAGGSDTQYF. In DNA, the CDR3 is TGTGCCTGGAGTGTAATAGTAGCGGGGGGATCGGATACGCAGTATTTT.

V usage is TRBV6-9 and J usage is TRBJ2-7; 9 bases fit TRBD1. V shed 6 bases, J shed 2 bases, and the junction held 8 bases outside the gene matches. The germline V gene encodes CDR1 MNHGY and CDR2 SVAAGI. The CDR3 length is 15 residues. The CDR3 coding sequence is TGTGCCAGCAGCCTCGACAGGGGGTTAACCTACGAGCAGTACTTC. Its translation is CASSLDRGLTYEQYF.